A single T cell receptor (beta chain) is shown here with its context. What it binds is unknown. PCR or immunohistochemistry showed mismatch repair deficiency in every enrolled patient. Assay used: immunoSEQ multiplex PCR; TCRdb lists only in-frame clones, some missing. The table has approximately 110,000 clones, around three quarters seen once. This specimen belongs to a study of PD-1 blockade in mismatch repair-deficient tumors. Overall study findings and caveats: Tumor-resident clones, often absent from pretreatment blood, expanded after pembrolizumab and then contracted.

The CDR3 runs to 14 residues. Germline values: CDR1 SGHDN, CDR2 FVKESK. Trimming at V came to 1 base and at J to 5 bases, leaving 3 bases not matched to a gene. This clonotype originated in an adult with mismatch repair-deficient cancer. The rearrangement uses TRBV14 and TRBJ2-5, with 8 bases identical to TRBD2. The specimen comprised peripheral blood, sampled approximately 14 months after starting pembrolizumab. CDR3 coding DNA: TGTGCCAGCAGCCAAGCATCGGGGGGGGAGACCCAGTACTTC. It is translated as CASSQASGGETQYF.